Included here is one T cell receptor (beta chain) sequence, with context. The antigen is not known. The people who gave samples were healthy Caucasians from Russia, aged about 6 to 100. The use of a sample-barcoded 5' primer and a J-beta primer mix characterized a second PCR of roughly 6 to 11 cycles. TCRdb used MiXCR to reprocess the 5' RACE reads, holding one entry per CDR3 protein. The sample holds 550,000 to 750,000 distinct CDR3 sequences; more than 20% are singletons and the top ten take around 3.4%. These data come from a study of blood T cells in healthy people across ages. Study-wide findings and caveats: Since the PBMCs were unsorted, naive and antigen-experienced cells could not be conclusively compared.

This CDR3 has 16 residues. The V and J ends lost 2 bases and 5 bases, in that order; junction bases with no gene match: 9. Germline V gene data show CDR1 as MNHNS and CDR2 as SASEGT. Input material: blood. The clonotype was recovered from a man in his 70s in good health. V usage is TRBV6-1 and J usage is TRBJ1-2; 9 bases agree with TRBD1. The CDR3 coding sequence is TGTGCCAGCAGTGAACCGGGACAGGGCGGAATTTATGGCTACACCTTC. Residues: CASSEPGQGGIYGYTF.